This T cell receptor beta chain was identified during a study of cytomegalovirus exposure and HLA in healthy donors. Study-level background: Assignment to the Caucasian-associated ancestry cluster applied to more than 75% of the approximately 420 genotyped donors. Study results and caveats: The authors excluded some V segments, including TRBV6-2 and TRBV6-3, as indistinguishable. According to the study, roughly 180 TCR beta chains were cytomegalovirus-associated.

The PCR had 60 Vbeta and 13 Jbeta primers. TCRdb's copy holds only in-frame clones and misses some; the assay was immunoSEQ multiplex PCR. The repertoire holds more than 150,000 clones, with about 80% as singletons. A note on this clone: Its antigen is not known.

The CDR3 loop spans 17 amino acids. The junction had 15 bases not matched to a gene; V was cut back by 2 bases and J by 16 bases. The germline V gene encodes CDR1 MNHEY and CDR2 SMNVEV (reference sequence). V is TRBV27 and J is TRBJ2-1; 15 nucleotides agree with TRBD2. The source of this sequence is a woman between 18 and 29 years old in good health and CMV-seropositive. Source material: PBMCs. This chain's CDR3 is CASSLLGTSGGQRRDFF. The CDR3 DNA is TGTGCCAGCAGTTTACTGGGGACTAGCGGGGGGCAGCGGCGGGATTTCTTC.